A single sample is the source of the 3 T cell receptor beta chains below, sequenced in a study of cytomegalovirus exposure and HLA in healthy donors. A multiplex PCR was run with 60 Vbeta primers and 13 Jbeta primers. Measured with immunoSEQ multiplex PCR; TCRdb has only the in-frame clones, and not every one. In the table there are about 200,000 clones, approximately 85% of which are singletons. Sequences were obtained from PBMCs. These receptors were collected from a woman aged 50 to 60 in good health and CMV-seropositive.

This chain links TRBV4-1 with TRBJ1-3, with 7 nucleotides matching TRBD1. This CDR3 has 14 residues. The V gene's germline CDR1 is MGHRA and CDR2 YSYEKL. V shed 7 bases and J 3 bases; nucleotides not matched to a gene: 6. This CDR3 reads CASTPRDSGNTIYF. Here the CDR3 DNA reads TGCGCCAGCACCCCCCGGGACAGTGGAAACACCATATATTTT.

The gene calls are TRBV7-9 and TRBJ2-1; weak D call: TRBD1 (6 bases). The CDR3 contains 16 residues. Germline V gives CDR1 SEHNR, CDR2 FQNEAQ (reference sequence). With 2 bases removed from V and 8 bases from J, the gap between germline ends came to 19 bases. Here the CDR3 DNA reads TGTGCCAGCAGCTTATTGTGGGGGCTAGGTCGAGATGAGCAGTTCTTC. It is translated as CASSLLWGLGRDEQFF. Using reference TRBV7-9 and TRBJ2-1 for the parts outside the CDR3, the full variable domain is DTGVSQNPRHKITKRGQNVTFRCDPISEHNRLYWYRQTLGQGPEFLTYFQNEAQLEKSRLLSDRFSAERPKGSFSTLEIQRTEQGDSAMYLCASSLLWGLGRDEQFFGPGTRLTVL.

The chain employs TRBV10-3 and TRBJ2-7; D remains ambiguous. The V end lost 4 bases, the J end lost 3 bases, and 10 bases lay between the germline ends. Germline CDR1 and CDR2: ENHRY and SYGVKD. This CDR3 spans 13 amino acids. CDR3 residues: CAISGATNYEQYF. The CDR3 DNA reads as TGTGCCATCAGTGGGGCGACAAACTACGAGCAGTACTTC.